Sequencing of this TCR beta chain was carried out in a study of beta chain features in type 1 diabetes. Of note for this clone: The antigen remains undetermined.

Expressed TCRB transcripts were sequenced because the entire RNA isolate underwent reverse transcription. Profiling relied on immunoSEQ multiplex PCR, and the TCRdb table lists in-frame clones only, not all of them. Altogether 140,000 to 150,000 clones are present, about 13% being singletons, with the ten largest covering roughly 1.3%. Study results and limitations: In every one of the four CD4+ subsets, TCRB CDR3s were moderately but significantly shorter in Type 1 diabetes patients.

The specimen was central memory CD4+ T cells from blood. This clonotype originated in a young man with type 1 diabetes.

In nucleotides, the CDR3 is TGTGCCAGCAGTTACGGAGCAGGGGGCCTGTTGACTGGCTACACCTTC. Translation: CASSYGAGGLLTGYTF. The chain combines TRBV6-5 with TRBJ1-2; 8 positions agree with TRBD1. This CDR3 region has 16 residues. Germline V gene lookup returns CDR1 MNHEY and CDR2 SVGAGI. V gave up 2 bases and J gave up 7 bases; unmatched junction bases: 12.